This TCR beta chain emerged from a study of T cell changes during pregnancy in multiple sclerosis. CDR1 MNHEY and CDR2 SMNVEV come from the germline V gene (reference sequence). The CDR3 loop spans 16 amino acids. V was clipped by 3 bases and J by 4 bases; unmatched bases: 5. Measured with immunoSEQ multiplex PCR; TCRdb has only the in-frame clones, and not every one. The profile shows some 80,000 clones, 90% to 95% of them singletons. The genes are TRBV27 and TRBJ2-3, with 12 bases identical to TRBD2. The source was peripheral blood, collected before pregnancy. This receptor was taken from a female donor with multiple sclerosis, enrolled in a pregnancy study. CDR3 region: CASSFRTSGNADTQYF. CDR3 nucleotide sequence: TGTGCCAGCAGTTTTCGGACTAGCGGGAATGCAGATACGCAGTATTTT.